The 8 T cell receptor beta chains reported below all come from one sample, sequenced in a study of technical replicates of blood from several donors. Sequencing used immunoSEQ multiplex PCR; TCRdb keeps in-frame clones, though not all of them. The repertoire consists of about 59,000 clones, with 80% to 95% occurring once and the leading ten covering around 4.2%. The sequencing sample was made of PBMCs. These TCRs come from a human donor in good health. Some clones in this sample may be carry-over from other donors' samples.

The CDR3 nucleotides read TGTGCCTGCCGGACTAGCGGGAGCTCCGAGCAGTACTTC. It yields the protein CACRTSGSSEQYF. The chain uses TRBV19 and TRBJ2-7; 13 positions agree with TRBD2. V gave up 11 bases and J gave up 6 bases; unmatched junction bases: 7. Per germline, CDR1 LNHDA and CDR2 SQIVND (reference sequence). The CDR3 loop spans 13 amino acids.

The rearrangement links TRBV7-9 to TRBJ2-1, with 10 bases aligning to TRBD1. Germline assignment: CDR1 SEHNR and CDR2 FQNEAQ (reference sequence). This CDR3 spans 14 amino acids. Losses at the gene ends were 5 bases for V and 9 bases for J; bases not matched to a gene: 7. CDR3 amino acids: CASSPGQGLGEQFF. The CDR3 nucleotides are TGTGCCAGCAGCCCGGGACAGGGGCTCGGTGAGCAGTTCTTC.

The chain's CDR3 is CASSLLAGTDTQYF. CDR3 DNA sequence: TGTGCCAGCAGCTTACTAGCGGGAACAGATACGCAGTATTTT. The chain recombines TRBV7-2 with TRBJ2-3, with 9 bases identical to TRBD2. The V gene end was trimmed by 2 bases and the J gene end by 3 bases; junction bases not matched to a gene: 0. Germline-derived CDR1 and CDR2 are SGHTA and FQGNSA. The CDR3 loop spans 14 amino acids.

The J gene is TRBJ2-7, the V gene TRBV7-8; D is unresolved. CDR1 is SGHVS, CDR2 FQNEAQ, per germline. Deletions cut 5 bases from V and 7 bases from J, with 15 bases between. This CDR3 comprises 13 residues. CDR3 DNA: TGTGCCAGCAGCCTCCCCCCCGGGTTGGAGCAGTACTTC. It yields the protein CASSLPPGLEQYF.

V is TRBV6-1 and J is TRBJ2-3, with D tentatively TRBD2 (6 bases). The V gene's germline CDR1 is MNHNS and CDR2 SASEGT. CDR3 length: 14 amino acids. The V end lost 4 bases, the J end lost 9 bases, and 17 bases lay between the germline ends. CDR3 in amino acids: CASSGRGQSVTQYF. In DNA form, the CDR3 reads TGTGCCAGCAGTGGGCGGGGCCAAAGTGTCACGCAGTATTTT.

The rearrangement joins TRBV23-1 to TRBJ2-1, with 13 bases fitting TRBD2. TRBV23-1 falls under the ORF class, with uncertain function. The CDR3 is made up of 20 amino acids. V lost 1 base and J lost 0; bases outside the gene matches: 9. CDR3 coding DNA: TGCGCCAGCAGTCAATGCCAGACTAGCGGGAGGCCGGTCTCCTACAATGAGCAGTTCTTC. This gives the protein CASSQCQTSGRPVSYNEQFF.

The chain uses TRBV7-7 and TRBJ2-2; TRBD2 might be the D (6 bases). There are 13 residues in the CDR3. V dropped 3 bases and J dropped 4 bases, with 6 bases sitting between them. Germline V gene lookup returns CDR1 SSHAT and CDR2 FNYEAQ (reference sequence). The DNA of the CDR3 is TGTGCCAGCAGCTTGACTAGCACCGGGGAGCTGTTTTTT. As protein: CASSLTSTGELFF.

The chain combines TRBV11-2 with TRBJ2-7, with a possible D match to TRBD2 (5 bases). In germline, CDR1 is SGHAT, CDR2 FQNNGV. The CDR3 consists of 13 residues. Trimming removed 0 bases at V and 7 bases at J, with 10 bases between. DNA for the CDR3: TGTGCCAGCAGCTTAGAGGGAGTCGGGGAGCAGTACTTC. Translating gives CASSLEGVGEQYF.